The next 27 T cell receptor beta chains were all read from a single sample in a study of immune heterogeneity within non-small cell lung tumors (dated by TCRdb to 2016 to 2019). Sequenced using a HiSeq X Ten. The TCR beta CDR3 region was amplified with a multiplex PCR system whose first round ran for around 11 cycles using 32 V-gene forward primers and 13 J-gene reverse primers. TCRdb handled the public reads itself, with Q25 trimming in fastp and clone calling in MiXCR, and kept productive beta chains. CDR3 protein duplicates are merged, each entry listing the most common genes and DNA. In this sample the table shows 30,000 to 40,000 distinct CDR3 sequences, around 28% of which occur a single time. Together, the top ten hold about 4% of the sample. The TCR template was genomic DNA extracted from bulk tumor tissue, and 600 ng of gDNA was amplified for each sample. During surgery, several biopsies were collected from each primary tumor and placed as far from one another as possible within the tumor mass. The study cohort was described as untreated, and the patients were newly diagnosed NSCLC cases having curative surgery.

Source material: lung tumor tissue. All receptors derive from a man aged 35 to 55 with non-small cell lung cancer.

The V gene is TRBV18, the J gene TRBJ2-7; 10 bases are a match to TRBD2. Germline CDR1 is KGHSH and CDR2 is LQKENI. The CDR3 is made up of 18 amino acids. The junction had 17 bases not matched to a gene; V was cut back by 9 bases and J by 0 bases. CDR3 DNA: TGTGCCAGATCCCCAAGCGGGAGGGCAAAAACGAGCTCCTACGAGCAGTACTTC. Encoded protein: CARSPSGRAKTSSYEQYF. The variable domain in full, completed from reference TRBV18 and TRBJ2-7, reads NAGVMQNPRHLVRRRGQEARLRCSPMKGHSHVYWYRQLPEEGLKFMVYLQKENIIDESGMPKERFSAEFPKEGPSILRIQQVVRGDSAAYFCARSPSGRAKTSSYEQYFGPGTRLTVT.

Points on this clonotype: Possible read error: a much larger clone is one base away. The chain carries TRBV5-1 and TRBJ2-7; either TRBD1 or TRBD2 may supply D (6 bases each). With the DNA end fitting TRBJ2-1 better, the J assignment may be wrong. The germline V gene has CDR1 SGHRS and CDR2 YFSETQ. The CDR3 is 12 residues long. CDR3 DNA: TGCGCCAGCAGCGACTTACGGGGGCAGCAGTTCTTC. Protein: CASSDLRGQQFF.

Of note for this clonotype: Likely a read error: the CDR3 ends without its conserved phenylalanine or tryptophan. The V call is TRBV30, the J call TRBJ1-1; D uncertain. This CDR3 is built from 12 residues. CDR1 and CDR2 from the germline V gene are GTSNPN and SVGIG (reference sequence). V lost 0 bases and J 8 bases, leaving 10 bases between the germline ends. CDR3 nucleotide sequence: TGTGCCTGGAGTGTACTAGCCCGCGAAGCTTTCCTT. This codes for CAWSVLAREAFL.

The CDR3 loop is CASGTTWGGNQPQHF. The CDR3 DNA reads as TGTGCCAGCGGCACGACATGGGGTGGCAATCAGCCCCAGCATTTT. V gene TRBV6-2 or TRBV6-3 combines with J gene TRBJ1-5; no firm D call. The CDR3 covers 15 residues. Germline CDR1 is MNHEY and CDR2 is SVGEGT. Trimming left V 8 bases short and J 2 bases short, with 16 bases between.

In regard to this clonotype: One end of the junction fails to match germline, which may point to a read error. CDR3 amino acids: CASSLQRNEKLVF. DNA of the CDR3: TGTGCCAGCAGCTTACAGAGAAATGAAAAACTGGTTTTT. J is TRBJ1-4 and V is TRBV7-2; no clear D gene. This CDR3 is 13 amino acids long. The germline V gene has CDR1 SGHTA and CDR2 FQGNSA.

This chain connects TRBV12-3 or TRBV12-4 to TRBJ2-1; 9 bases are shared with TRBD2. CDR3 length: 16 amino acids. V lost 7 bases, J lost 7 bases, and 14 bases stayed unmatched. The CDR3 here is CASTKGSGGRGNEQFF. The CDR3 DNA follows: TGTGCCAGCACCAAAGGTAGCGGGGGCCGGGGAAATGAGCAGTTCTTC.

A remark on this clonotype: Possible read error: a much larger clone is one base away. This chain uses TRBV11-2 with TRBJ1-2; 7 positions match TRBD1. The germline V gene encodes CDR1 SGHAT and CDR2 FQNNGV. This CDR3 has 15 residues. In nucleotides, the CDR3 is TGTGCCAGCAGCTTAGGGGTTGAGGGGGCCTATGTCTACACCTTC. The encoded protein is CASSLGVEGAYVYTF.

By sample fraction, this clonotype is medium-sized. The J gene is TRBJ1-3, the V gene TRBV29-1; TRBD1 aligns across 7 bases. This CDR3 has 15 amino acids. The J segment lost 2 bases and the V segment lost 8 bases, leaving 12 bases of the junction unmatched. In germline, CDR1 is SQVTM, CDR2 ANQGSEA. The CDR3 coding sequence is TGCAGCATGAGGGGAACCGGGACAGCTGGAAACACCATATATTTT. Translated, it gives CSMRGTGTAGNTIYF.

This clonotype was observed a handful of times. The chain employs TRBV14 and TRBJ2-1; D might be TRBD1 (6 bases). V was trimmed by 2 bases and J by 7 bases, leaving 15 bases between them. The germline V gene has CDR1 SGHDN and CDR2 FVKESK. This CDR3 has 15 amino acids. This CDR3 is CASSQLQGFGNEQFF. The DNA of the CDR3 is TGTGCCAGCAGCCAACTACAGGGATTTGGGAATGAGCAGTTCTTC.

The genes are TRBV20-1 and TRBJ2-3, with TRBD2 as a possible D gene (5 bases). The CDR3 runs to 14 residues. Germline CDR1 is DFQATT and CDR2 is SNEGSKA (reference sequence). The germline V and J ends were trimmed by 6 bases and 4 bases, with 17 bases remaining between them. The CDR3 spells CSAPPSGFPDTQYF. CDR3 DNA: TGCAGTGCCCCACCGTCGGGGTTCCCAGATACGCAGTATTTT.

Note on this clonotype: This clone may be a read error of a much larger clone one base away. The rearrangement links TRBV6-1 to TRBJ1-2, with D unclear. The CDR3 length is 11 residues. Germline assignment: CDR1 MNHNS and CDR2 SASEGT. CDR3 residues: CASSELYGHTF. The CDR3 coding sequence is TGTGCCAGCAGTGAACTGTATGGCCACACCTTC.

This clonotype came up once. This may be a read error: a much more frequent sequence differs by one nucleotide. This rearrangement joins TRBV10-3 to TRBJ1-4; D gene uncertain. The germline CDR1 and CDR2 sequences are ENHRY and SYGVKD. This CDR3 is built from 13 residues. CDR3 region: CAISESILENLFF. The CDR3 nucleotides read TGTGCCATCAGTGAGTCGATTCTGGAAAATCTGTTTTTT.

The chain recombines TRBV7-8 with TRBJ2-7, with TRBD2 matching 8 bases. The V gene end was trimmed by 5 bases and the J gene end by 3 bases; junction bases not matched to a gene: 6. Germline V CDR1 and CDR2: SGHVS, FQNEAQ. CDR3 length: 14 amino acids. The CDR3 is CASSPGGGIYEQYF. The DNA of the CDR3 is TGTGCCAGCAGCCCCGGGGGGGGCATCTACGAGCAGTACTTC.

Comment on this clonotype: Just one base apart from a much larger clone, this may be a read error. The chain joins TRBV28 to TRBJ1-5; D not certain. V shed 5 bases and J shed 14 bases, with 19 bases lying between them. The CDR3 contains 13 residues. Germline lookup yields CDR1 MDHEN and CDR2 SYDVKM. The CDR3 bases are TGTGCCAGCAGTCCATCGGAGGGTGTACCCGAGCATTTT. As protein: CASSPSEGVPEHF.

The chain carries TRBV7-9 and TRBJ2-2, with 7 bases fitting TRBD1. With 0 bases clipped from V and 4 bases from J, the junction kept 5 bases outside the gene matches. The CDR3 length is 16 residues. Germline V CDR1 and CDR2: SEHNR, FQNEAQ (reference sequence). DNA for the CDR3: TGTGCCAGCAGCTTAGCCAGGGGGTTTAGCACCGGGGAGCTGTTTTTT. Amino acid sequence: CASSLARGFSTGELFF.

The chain couples TRBV5-1 to TRBJ2-1, with D possibly TRBD2 on 6 matching bases. From germline, CDR1 is SGHRS and CDR2 YFSETQ. V dropped 4 bases and J dropped 8 bases, with 19 bases sitting between them. The CDR3 loop spans 15 amino acids. The CDR3 sequence: CASSAEEGNGDEQFF. CDR3 coding DNA: TGCGCCAGCAGCGCCGAGGAGGGTAACGGAGATGAGCAGTTCTTC.

The chain joins TRBV7-3 to TRBJ2-1; 8 positions agree with TRBD2. J lost 8 bases, V lost 0 bases, and 3 bases had no gene match. CDR1 is SGHTA and CDR2 is FQGTGA in the germline V gene. This CDR3 has 14 residues. CDR3 coding DNA: TGTGCCAGCAGCTTAACGGGCGGGAGGCATGAGCAGTTCTTC. Translating gives CASSLTGGRHEQFF.

Regarding this clonotype: A read error may explain this, as a much larger clone is one base away. The J gene is TRBJ1-5, the V gene TRBV12-3 or TRBV12-4; D gene uncertain. This CDR3 has 13 residues. For the CDR3, the DNA is TGTGCCAGCACTTTAACCAGCAATCAGCCCCAGCATTTT. This codes for CASTLTSNQPQHF.

For this clonotype: A clone one base away is much larger, so this may be a read error. This rearrangement joins TRBV12-3 or TRBV12-4 to TRBJ2-7; D possibly uses TRBD1 or TRBD2 (7 bases each). Trimming took 5 bases from V and 5 from J, leaving 25 bases between them. The CDR3 has 17 amino acids. Written as DNA, the CDR3 is TGTGCCAGCAGTCTTGGGGAGGGAATACAGGGGAACCACGAGCAGTACTTC. Its translation: CASSLGEGIQGNHEQYF.

Worth noting for this clonotype: This may stem from a read error, because a much larger clone lies one nucleotide away. Here the CDR3 omits its conserved ending phenylalanine or tryptophan, so a read error is the likely source. The chain combines TRBV6-2 or TRBV6-3 with TRBJ2-7, with D perhaps being TRBD1 or TRBD2 (6 bases each). Trimming removed 6 bases at V and 5 bases at J, with 20 bases between. The CDR3 has 15 residues. Germline values: CDR1 MNHEY, CDR2 SVGEGT. This chain's CDR3 is CASSGKGGSPHEQYL. The CDR3 DNA is TGTGCCAGCAGCGGAAAGGGGGGATCCCCCCACGAGCAGTACTTA.

Comments on this clonotype: A read error is possible here, since a much larger clone lies one base away. Because it lacks the conserved phenylalanine or tryptophan at the end, this CDR3 is likely a read error. The gene calls are TRBV10-3 and TRBJ2-7; 9 nucleotides match TRBD1. This CDR3 is 14 amino acids long. CDR1 and CDR2 (germline): ENHRY, SYGVKD. The V and J ends lost 7 bases and 7 bases, in that order; junction bases with no gene match: 11. In nucleotides, the CDR3 is TGTGCCATCAACCCCGGGACAGGGTCGCAAGAGCAGTACTTA. Its translation is CAINPGTGSQEQYL.

V usage is TRBV18 and J usage is TRBJ2-1; TRBD2 might be the D (6 bases). V lost 2 bases and J lost 1, with 12 bases in between. Germline values: CDR1 KGHSH, CDR2 LQKENI. This CDR3 comprises 16 residues. The CDR3 loop is CASSPFTRESYNEQFF. The CDR3 nucleotides read TGTGCCAGCTCACCATTTACCCGGGAGTCCTACAATGAGCAGTTCTTC.

A remark on this clonotype: Given a much more abundant clone one base away, this may be a read error. The chain recombines TRBV6-2 or TRBV6-3 with TRBJ2-7; D is ambiguous. CDR3 length equals 12 residues. The V end lost 7 bases, the J end lost 8 bases, and 15 bases lay between the germline ends. The germline V gene has CDR1 MNHEY and CDR2 SVGEGT. This chain's CDR3 is CASNKDRFKQYF. For the CDR3, the DNA is TGTGCCAGCAACAAGGACCGGTTCAAGCAGTACTTC.

This clonotype was counted a few times. The chain couples TRBV24-1 to TRBJ1-5, with D perhaps TRBD1 (6 bases). The V and J ends lost 3 bases and 7 bases respectively, with 12 bases between them. The CDR3 totals 14 residues. Per the germline V gene, CDR1 is KGHDR and CDR2 is SFDVKD. The DNA for the CDR3 is TGTGCCACCAGTGATGGGGGGGCTGAACAGCCCCAGCATTTT. Its translation: CATSDGGAEQPQHF.

This clonotype turned up a few times. For the CDR3, the DNA is TGCGCCAGCAGCAAAGGGACAGGGTTTCGAGAGAATGAGCAGTTCTTC. Translating gives CASSKGTGFRENEQFF. The V and J genes are TRBV4-1 and TRBJ2-1; 9 bases are a match to TRBD1. Trimming removed 5 bases from V and 7 bases from J; junction bases left unmatched: 12. CDR1 and CDR2 (germline): MGHRA, YSYEKL. The CDR3 extends over 16 amino acids.

This clonotype has just a few counts. The V and J genes are TRBV5-1 and TRBJ2-3, with 10 bases lining up with TRBD2. The J segment lost 5 bases and the V segment lost 2 bases, leaving 14 bases of the junction unmatched. Germline CDR1 SGHRS, CDR2 YFSETQ. The CDR3 loop spans 18 amino acids. This chain's CDR3 is CASSFDSIAGGGGDTQYF. The DNA for the CDR3 is TGCGCCAGCAGCTTTGACTCTATAGCGGGAGGTGGGGGAGATACGCAGTATTTT.

This clonotype has ten or more counts. This chain uses TRBV19 with TRBJ1-3; D call uncertain. The CDR3 is made up of 15 amino acids. Trimming stripped 5 bases from V and 4 bases from J, with 15 bases between. Germline V gene lookup returns CDR1 LNHDA and CDR2 SQIVND (reference sequence). The CDR3 region is CASSPTAIVGNTIYF. As DNA, the CDR3 is TGTGCCAGTAGTCCTACGGCTATAGTAGGAAACACCATATATTTT. Full variable domain (outside the CDR3, taken from reference TRBV19 and TRBJ1-3): DGGITQSPKYLFRKEGQNVTLSCEQNLNHDAMYWYRQDPGQGLRLIYYSQIVNDFQKGDIAEGYSVSREKKESFPLTVTSAQKNPTAFYLCASSPTAIVGNTIYFGEGSWLTVV.